Below, 7 T cell receptor beta chains from the same sample are listed, as sequenced in a study of regulatory T cells in long-lasting Graves disease. Time point here: newly diagnosed GD, antithyroid drugs for less than 3 months. With RNA extracted from PBMCs as input, the TCR library was made. According to the study, TCR beta libraries were built with iRepertoire HTBI primers and CDR3-region Arm-PCR. TCRdb fed the multiplex PCR reads into MiXCR, producing one record per CDR3 protein. The sample lists around 500,000 distinct CDR3 sequences; more than 10% were seen once. These data were also filed under a second study, of T cells in Graves' hyperthyroidism and ophthalmopathy.

Sequenced here: peripheral blood mononuclear cells (PBMCs), sampled at new diagnosis, from a patient treated with antithyroid drugs. These TCRs come from a woman aged 30 to 39 with Graves disease.

This clonotype was seen more than once but under ten times. The chain combines TRBV19 with TRBJ2-7, with no clear D. The germline CDR1 and CDR2 sequences are LNHDA and SQIVND (reference sequence). V shed 6 bases and J shed 7 bases, with 16 bases lying between them. This CDR3 has 13 amino acids. The CDR3: CASSAVVDGEQYF. Written as DNA, the CDR3 is TGTGCCAGTAGCGCCGTCGTGGACGGAGAGCAGTACTTC.

The V call is TRBV19, the J call TRBJ1-6; D gene ambiguous. CDR1 LNHDA and CDR2 SQIVND come from the germline V gene (reference sequence). This CDR3 spans 14 amino acids. V gave up 1 base and J gave up 10 bases, with 11 bases separating them. CDR3 bases: TGTGCCAGTAGTATAGGGGGTCGTCACTCACCCCTCCACTTT. It encodes CASSIGGRHSPLHF.

The rearrangement uses TRBV29-1 and TRBJ1-1, with D maybe TRBD1 (6 bases). Trimming took 7 bases from V and 11 from J, leaving 23 bases between them. The germline CDR1 and CDR2 sequences are SQVTM and ANQGSEA. The CDR3 extends over 13 amino acids. The CDR3 spells CSGGKTQGLGAFF. The CDR3, as DNA: TGCAGCGGTGGTAAGACACAGGGCCTGGGGGCTTTCTTT.

This clonotype appeared many times. The chain uses TRBV2 and TRBJ1-1, with a tentative D call TRBD1 (6 bases). Germline lookup yields CDR1 SNHLY and CDR2 FYNNEI. V was shortened by 7 bases and J by 5 bases, with 14 bases between the two germline ends. This CDR3 contains 13 residues. The CDR3 coding sequence is TGTGCCAGCACTAGCAGGGGCCGGACTGAAGCTTTCTTT. Protein sequence: CASTSRGRTEAFF.

This clonotype has just one count. V is TRBV7-9 and J is TRBJ2-7; TRBD1 matches 7 bases. The CDR3 consists of 15 residues. Germline V gene data show CDR1 as SEHNR and CDR2 as FQNEAQ (reference sequence). V shed 3 bases and J 0 bases; nucleotides not matched to a gene: 5. CDR3 in amino acids: CASSFDRVSSYEQYF. The CDR3 coding sequence is TGTGCCAGCAGCTTCGACAGGGTAAGCTCCTACGAGCAGTACTTC.

V usage is TRBV6-1 and J usage is TRBJ2-7; possible D gene TRBD1, 6 bases. The CDR3 sequence is 14 residues long. Trimming took off 3 bases at V and 3 bases at J, with 12 bases between the two ends. Germline CDR1 is MNHNS and CDR2 is SASEGT. The CDR3, as DNA: TGTGCCAGCAGTGAGTTGGGGGCGAGCTACGAGCAGTACTTC. Translated: CASSELGASYEQYF.

This clonotype was detected ten times or more. The chain carries TRBV6-5 and TRBJ2-7; TRBD2 aligns across 12 bases. Germline V gene data show CDR1 as MNHEY and CDR2 as SVGAGI. Unmatched junction bases numbered 5, after V lost 4 bases and J lost 1 base. The CDR3 is 16 amino acids. CDR3 nucleotides: TGTGCCAGCAGTTCCTATGGACTAGCGGGATCCTACGAGCAGTACTTC. Its protein product is CASSSYGLAGSYEQYF.